Shown below are 3 T cell receptor beta chains from a single sample sequenced in a study of CD8 T cells in ankylosing spondylitis. TCRdb ran MiXCR on the 5' RACE reads and lists one entry per CDR3 protein. The sample includes roughly 160,000 distinct CDR3 sequences, 8.5% to 10% of them seen just once. The sequenced sample consisted of blood, either unsorted or a sorted T cell fraction (not recorded which). These TCRs come from a female donor with ankylosing spondylitis or in good health (not recorded which).

The gene calls are TRBV6-2 or TRBV6-3 and TRBJ2-3; TRBD1 matches 7 bases. V shed 7 bases and J 8 bases; nucleotides not matched to a gene: 3. The CDR3 is made up of 11 amino acids. Germline V gives CDR1 MNHEY, CDR2 SVGEGT. CDR3 DNA: TGTGCCAGCATGGACAGGCGTACGCAGTATTTT. It yields the protein CASMDRRTQYF.

The J gene is TRBJ2-3, the V gene TRBV4-2; TRBD2 agrees at 7 bases. Per the germline V gene, CDR1 is LGHNA and CDR2 is YNFKEQ. J gave up 1 base and V 1 base, and 2 bases lay outside the gene matches. The CDR3 covers 15 residues. DNA of the CDR3: TGTGCCAGCAGCCAAGGACTAGCCGGCACAGATACGCAGTATTTT. As protein: CASSQGLAGTDTQYF.

Many counts were recorded for this clonotype. This chain links TRBV6-1 with TRBJ1-2; D is ambiguous. Germline V gene lookup returns CDR1 MNHNS and CDR2 SASEGT. V lost 4 bases and J 8 bases, leaving 14 bases between the germline ends. The CDR3 consists of 13 residues. Written as DNA, the CDR3 is TGTGCCAGCAGTGCGGCGGTGTCTTGGGGCTACACCTTC. Protein: CASSAAVSWGYTF.